Included here is one T cell receptor (beta chain) sequence, with context. This specimen comes from a study of identical twins. The CDR3 has 13 residues. The V and J ends lost 6 bases and 7 bases respectively, with 12 bases between them. A universal primer site came from template switching; cDNA carried unique molecular identifiers. TCRdb processed the 5' RACE reads anew with MiXCR; each CDR3 protein has one entry. This sample has around 530,000 distinct CDR3 sequences, with approximately 14% found just once. This sample also appeared in a second study, on yellow fever vaccine responses in identical twins. According to that study: Twins' T cell vaccine responses reportedly looked partly convergent, partly personalized.

The sequence came from a woman aged 18-29 years in good health. The sequencing sample was made of CD4+ T cells sorted from blood. This chain connects TRBV12-3 or TRBV12-4 to TRBJ2-2; D could derive from TRBD1 or TRBD2 (5 bases each). The CDR3 nucleotides are TGTGCCAGCAGGGTGGGGGATGACGGGGAGCTGTTTTTT. Residues: CASRVGDDGELFF.